One sample yielded the 16 T cell receptor beta chains listed below, sequenced in a study of blood T cell repertoires in COVID-19. This table comes from immunoSEQ multiplex PCR, and its TCRdb copy is limited to in-frame clones, with some not included. The profile covers more than 65,000 clones, with roughly 89% appearing a single time and 5.4% taken by the ten largest. Sequences were obtained from peripheral blood. Receptors were obtained from a man aged 55 to 69 with acute or convalescent COVID-19.

The chain has TRBV6-5 and TRBJ2-7; tentative D call: TRBD2 (6 bases). V was trimmed by 2 bases and J by 1 base, leaving 15 bases between them. This CDR3 comprises 16 residues. CDR1 and CDR2 (germline): MNHEY, SVGAGI. Here the CDR3 reads CASSYRASVPSYEQYF. DNA for the CDR3: TGTGCCAGCAGTTACCGGGCTAGCGTACCTTCCTACGAGCAGTACTTC.

Only a few counts were recorded for this clone. The chain couples TRBV4-2 to TRBJ2-7; tentative D call: TRBD2 (6 bases). Germline CDR1 LGHNA, CDR2 YNFKEQ. The CDR3 runs 18 residues. With 0 bases removed from V and 7 bases from J, the gap between germline ends came to 25 bases. For the CDR3, the DNA is TGTGCCAGCAGCCAAGATTGGGGGGACGGGGAACGCACAAGTGAGCAGTACTTC. This codes for CASSQDWGDGERTSEQYF.

The chain joins TRBV7-6 to TRBJ2-2; perhaps TRBD1 as D (6 bases). This CDR3 region has 15 residues. V was cut by 3 bases and J by 2 bases, with 10 bases left in between. Germline lookup yields CDR1 SGHVS and CDR2 FNYEAQ. Here the CDR3 DNA reads TGTGCCAGCAGCTTGCCGGGACAAAACACCGGGGAGCTGTTTTTT. Protein sequence: CASSLPGQNTGELFF.

The chain combines TRBV13 with TRBJ1-2; 7 bases line up with TRBD1. V was clipped by 5 bases and J by 0 bases; unmatched bases: 18. The CDR3 totals 19 residues. Germline values: CDR1 PRHDT, CDR2 FYEKMQ (reference sequence). The CDR3 nucleotides are TGTGCCAGCAGCACCACGACGGGGACAGACCAGAAGGCTAACTATGGCTACACCTTC. It specifies CASSTTTGTDQKANYGYTF.

The J gene is TRBJ2-2, the V gene TRBV5-1; D gene ambiguous. Trimming removed 0 bases from V and 5 bases from J, with 8 bases in between. Germline V gene sequence: CDR1 SGHRS, CDR2 YFSETQ. The CDR3 extends over 14 amino acids. Written as DNA, the CDR3 is TGCGCCAGCAGCTTGGCCGGTGAAACCGGGGAGCTGTTTTTT. The encoded protein is CASSLAGETGELFF.

V is TRBV7-2 and J is TRBJ1-1, with TRBD1 as a possible D gene (6 bases). Germline V gives CDR1 SGHTA, CDR2 FQGNSA. The V end was cut by 3 bases, the J end by 1 base, with 9 bases between. The CDR3 runs 14 residues. The DNA for the CDR3 is TGTGCCAGCAGCTTTGGCAGGGGGAACACTGAAGCTTTCTTT. Protein product: CASSFGRGNTEAFF.

The gene calls are TRBV20-1 and TRBJ1-3; D is perhaps TRBD1 (5 bases). The CDR3 loop spans 14 amino acids. V lost 3 bases, J lost 2 bases, and 11 bases lay in between. The germline CDR1 and CDR2 sequences are DFQATT and SNEGSKA (reference sequence). This chain's CDR3 is CSASLSGPGNTIYF. For the CDR3, the DNA is TGCAGTGCTAGTTTGTCAGGGCCTGGAAACACCATATATTTT.

This clone was observed a few times. The chain recombines TRBV12-3 or TRBV12-4 with TRBJ1-2; tentative D call: TRBD1 (6 bases). The CDR3 is 13 amino acids. Trimming shortened V by 3 bases and J by 5 bases, and 10 bases separated the two germline ends. CDR3: CASSLRGGYGYTF. The CDR3 DNA is TGTGCCAGCAGTTTGAGGGGGGGTTATGGCTACACCTTC.

The chain has TRBV7-6 and TRBJ2-5; D is undetermined. Germline CDR1 and CDR2: SGHVS and FNYEAQ. The CDR3 is 13 amino acids. V was shortened by 2 bases and J by 10 bases, with 14 bases between the two germline ends. The CDR3 DNA sequence: TGTGCCAGCAGCTTATATAGCCCGGCGGACCAGTACTTC. Its translation is CASSLYSPADQYF.

The V and J genes are TRBV12-3 or TRBV12-4 and TRBJ1-1; D remains ambiguous. The CDR3 is made up of 11 amino acids. The V end lost 6 bases, the J end lost 5 bases, and 7 bases lay between the germline ends. Here the CDR3 DNA reads TGTGCCAGCAGCCCTCGGACTGAAGCTTTCTTT. Encoded protein: CASSPRTEAFF.

The chain has TRBV18 and TRBJ2-7, with 7 bases aligning to TRBD1. Germline CDR1 is KGHSH and CDR2 is LQKENI. The CDR3 is made up of 15 amino acids. V trimming: 4 bases; J trimming: 1 base; junction bases outside the gene matches: 7. CDR3 in amino acids: CASSRQGAESYEQYF. The CDR3 nucleotides are TGTGCCAGCTCACGACAGGGAGCCGAATCCTACGAGCAGTACTTC.

The rearrangement uses TRBV7-2 and TRBJ1-1; D gene unclear. The CDR3 extends over 14 amino acids. CDR1 and CDR2 from the germline V gene are SGHTA and FQGNSA. V lost 1 base to trimming and J lost 4 bases, with 10 bases between them. The CDR3 DNA sequence: TGTGCCAGCAGCTTAGATGCGCGTGGCACTGAAGCTTTCTTT. It yields the protein CASSLDARGTEAFF.

The V call is TRBV4-3, the J call TRBJ1-3; possibly TRBD1 for D (5 bases). V lost 0 bases and J 1 base, leaving 16 bases between the germline ends. CDR1 is LGHNA, CDR2 YSLEER, per germline. The CDR3 extends over 18 amino acids. CDR3 nucleotide sequence: TGCGCCAGCAGCCAAGATATGGCAGGGTTTTCATCTGGAAACACCATATATTTT. Translating it yields CASSQDMAGFSSGNTIYF.

The rearrangement uses TRBV14 and TRBJ2-4; TRBD2 matches at 11 bases. In germline, CDR1 is SGHDN, CDR2 FVKESK. Germline trimming cut 4 bases from V and 6 bases from J; bases unmatched to any gene: 11. The CDR3 runs 17 residues. The CDR3, as DNA: TGTGCCAGCAGCCGCGGATTAGCGGGGGGGCCGGGAAACATTCAGTACTTC. Its translation is CASSRGLAGGPGNIQYF.

The rearrangement joins TRBV12-3 or TRBV12-4 to TRBJ1-2; 7 bases match TRBD1. CDR3 length equals 13 residues. V was clipped by 8 bases and J by 4 bases; unmatched bases: 7. The CDR3 spells CASADRLTYGYTF. The CDR3 DNA is TGTGCCAGCGCGGACAGGCTCACCTATGGCTACACCTTC.

The rearrangement uses TRBV5-1 and TRBJ2-5; D is uncertain. The V and J ends lost 0 bases and 3 bases respectively, with 12 bases between them. CDR3 length: 15 amino acids. Germline values: CDR1 SGHRS, CDR2 YFSETQ. CDR3 loop: CASSLGGSVKETQYF. The CDR3 DNA sequence: TGCGCCAGCAGCTTGGGAGGATCTGTGAAAGAGACCCAGTACTTC.